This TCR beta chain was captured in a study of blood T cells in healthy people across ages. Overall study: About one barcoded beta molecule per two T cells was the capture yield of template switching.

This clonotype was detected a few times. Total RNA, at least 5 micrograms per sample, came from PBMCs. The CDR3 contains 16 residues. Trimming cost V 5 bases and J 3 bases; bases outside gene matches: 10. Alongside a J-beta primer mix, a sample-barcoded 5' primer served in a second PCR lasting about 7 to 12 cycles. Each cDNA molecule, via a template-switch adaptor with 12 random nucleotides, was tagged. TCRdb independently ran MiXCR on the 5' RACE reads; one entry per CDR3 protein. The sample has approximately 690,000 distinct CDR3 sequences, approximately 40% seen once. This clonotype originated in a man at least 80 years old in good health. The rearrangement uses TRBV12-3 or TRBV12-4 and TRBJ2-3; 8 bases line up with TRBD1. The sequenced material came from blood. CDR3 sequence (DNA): TGTGCCAGCAGTCGACCACTCACAGGGGGGACAGATACGCAGTATTTT. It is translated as CASSRPLTGGTDTQYF.